A selection of T cell receptor beta chains follows, all from one sample in a study of CD8+ T cells in alopecia areata. Libraries were prepared by immunoSEQ multiplex PCR; TCRdb keeps only in-frame clonotypes and omits some of them. The data show 110,000 or so clones, less than 60% seen once. The input for sequencing was CD4+ T cells sorted from blood, taken at week 24, from a patient treated with tofacitinib. All receptors come from a human donor with alopecia areata. Each CDR3 is given with its conserved first and last residue. The D gene is left open where the match is weak.

v_gene: TRBV19
d_gene: NA
j_gene: TRBJ2-1
CDR3nt: TGTGCCACCGTGACAGCGAACTCCTACAATGAGCAGTTCTTC
CDR3aa: CATVTANSYNEQFF

v_gene: TRBV15
d_gene: NA
j_gene: TRBJ2-6
CDR3nt: TGTGCCACCAGCAGAGATGGGAGCTCTGGGGCCAACGTCCTGACTTTC
CDR3aa: CATSRDGSSGANVLTF